One and the same sample provided the 18 T cell receptor beta chains below, sequenced in a study of CXCR3-negative and CXCR3-positive naive CD8 T cells. Overall study findings and caveats: Naive CXCR3-positive cells had TRB CDR3s more hydrophobic than those of CXCR3-negative naive cells.

Antigen specificity for these receptors is unknown. cDNA libraries for TRB were generated by 5' RACE incorporating UMI labels. From its re-call of the 5' RACE reads, TCRdb lists each CDR3 protein once, without DNA. This table lists some 50,000 distinct CDR3 sequences. Sequencing was done on a sample of naive CXCR3+ CD8+ T cells from blood. Subset of the sample: CD45RO-CCR7+CD27+CD95- naive CD8+ T cells expressing CXCR3 (TNR3+). Receptors were obtained from a human donor in good health. Some clones in this sample may be carry-over from other donors' samples.

This chain uses TRBV4-3 with TRBJ2-1; TCRdb's D gene call, TRBD1, goes unchecked for lack of DNA. This CDR3 region has 14 residues. Germline V gives CDR1 LGHNA, CDR2 YSLEER. The CDR3 loop reads CASSQGASDNEQFF.

The genes are TRBV28 and TRBJ2-7; TCRdb's assignment of TRBD2 cannot be checked, as there is no DNA. The CDR3 loop spans 15 amino acids. The germline gives CDR1 MDHEN, CDR2 SYDVKM. CDR3 region: CASSLPRVRGYEQYF. The variable domain in full, completed from reference TRBV28 and TRBJ2-7, reads DVKVTQSSRYLVKRTGEKVFLECVQDMDHENMFWYRQDPGLGLRLIYFSYDVKMKEKGDIPEGYSVSREKKERFSLILESASTNQTSMYLCASSLPRVRGYEQYFGPGTRLTVT.

V usage is TRBV5-5 and J usage is TRBJ2-3. The CDR3 is made up of 12 amino acids. Germline values: CDR1 SGHKS, CDR2 YYEKEE (reference sequence). CDR3 protein: CASSLRSDTQYF.

The chain has TRBV15 and TRBJ1-1; without DNA, the TCRdb call of TRBD1 cannot be checked. CDR1 LNHNV and CDR2 YYDKDF come from the germline V gene (reference sequence). This CDR3 contains 16 residues. The CDR3 sequence: CATSRDRGQANTEAFF. The full variable domain, its missing parts supplied by reference TRBV15 and TRBJ1-1, is DAMVIQNPRYQVTQFGKPVTLSCSQTLNHNVMYWYQQKSSQAPKLLFHYYDKDFNNEADTPDNFQSRRPNTSFCFLDIRSPGLGDTAMYLCATSRDRGQANTEAFFGQGTRLTVV.

J is TRBJ2-3 and V is TRBV11-3; TCRdb indicates TRBD2, and absent DNA this call remains unverified. This CDR3 comprises 16 residues. Germline lookup yields CDR1 SGHNT and CDR2 YENEEA. CDR3 protein: CASSFPGGGDLDTQYF. Complete variable domain (other parts from reference TRBV11-3 and TRBJ2-3): EAGVVQSPRYKIIEKKQPVAFWCNPISGHNTLYWYLQNLGQGPELLIRYENEEAVDDSQLPKDRFSAERLKGVDSTLKIQPAELGDSAVYLCASSFPGGGDLDTQYFGPGTRLTVL.

This chain's CDR3 is CASSSDENEQFF. V is TRBV10-1 and J is TRBJ2-1. The length of the CDR3 is 12 residues. CDR1 and CDR2 (germline): WNHNN, SYGVQD (reference sequence).

This chain joins TRBV7-9 and TRBJ1-1; no DNA is available, so the TRBD1 call from TCRdb remains unchecked. The CDR3 runs to 15 residues. CDR1 and CDR2 (germline): SEHNR, FQNEAQ (reference sequence). CDR3 sequence: CASSGRDSMNTEAFF.

V is TRBV6-4 and J is TRBJ2-1; TCRdb indicates TRBD2, and absent DNA this call remains unverified. The CDR3 extends over 14 amino acids. The V gene's germline CDR1 is MRHNA and CDR2 SNTAGT. CDR3 protein: CASSEGREDNEQFF.

This chain links TRBV29-1 with TRBJ1-2; TCRdb names TRBD1, which stays unverified in the absence of DNA. Germline V gene data show CDR1 as SQVTM and CDR2 as ANQGSEA. CDR3 length equals 11 residues. CDR3 sequence reads: CSADSNYGYTF.

J is TRBJ2-5 and V is TRBV9; TCRdb reports TRBD1, a call that lacks DNA to check it against. Germline assignment: CDR1 SGDLS and CDR2 YYNGEE. This CDR3 has 13 residues. CDR3 sequence reads: CASSVGTENTQYF. Together with reference TRBV9 and TRBJ2-5, the CDR3 gives the full variable domain: DSGVTQTPKHLITATGQRVTLRCSPRSGDLSVYWYQQSLDQGLQFLIQYYNGEERAKGNILERFSAQQFPDLHSELNLSSLELGDSALYFCASSVGTENTQYFGPGTRLLVL.

The rearrangement links TRBV27 to TRBJ2-7; with no DNA, the TCRdb D assignment of TRBD1 cannot be verified. The CDR3 loop spans 18 amino acids. Per the germline V gene, CDR1 is MNHEY and CDR2 is SMNVEV (reference sequence). This CDR3 is CASSPITAPTGYSYEQYF.

The chain employs TRBV7-9 and TRBJ2-2; there is no DNA to check the TCRdb D call of TRBD1. Germline CDR1 SEHNR, CDR2 FQNEAQ (reference sequence). This CDR3 has 13 residues. CDR3 protein: CARRTGATGELFF.

The chain is built from TRBV6-2 or TRBV6-3 and TRBJ2-5; TCRdb calls TRBD1, which cannot be checked without DNA. This CDR3 is 14 amino acids long. In germline, CDR1 is MNHEY, CDR2 SVGEGT. The CDR3 protein is CASSPPGNWETQYF.

The rearrangement uses TRBV4-1 and TRBJ1-5. Looked up from germline, CDR1 is MGHRA and CDR2 is YSYEKL. This CDR3 has 16 residues. This CDR3 reads CASSQADVISNQPQHF.

This clonotype is labeled medium-sized based on frequency. This rearrangement joins TRBV29-1 to TRBJ2-1; the D gene TCRdb calls, TRBD1, cannot be checked with no DNA. This CDR3 is built from 14 residues. Per the germline V gene, CDR1 is SQVTM and CDR2 is ANQGSEA. The CDR3 is CSVDGQVPYNEQFF.

The J gene is TRBJ2-3, the V gene TRBV29-1; TCRdb names TRBD1, which stays unverified in the absence of DNA. The CDR3 covers 13 residues. Germline V gene sequence: CDR1 SQVTM, CDR2 ANQGSEA. CDR3 sequence: CSAPTGAPDTQYF.

The V call is TRBV24-1, the J call TRBJ2-7; TCRdb lists TRBD1, though no DNA is available to test this call. Germline V CDR1 and CDR2: KGHDR, SFDVKD. CDR3 length: 18 residues. The CDR3: CATSDREGQGARVHEQYF.

The V call is TRBV28, the J call TRBJ2-1; the D call of TRBD1 rests on TCRdb alone, since no DNA is present to check it. CDR1 is MDHEN, CDR2 SYDVKM, per germline. The CDR3 is 15 residues long. CDR3 sequence reads: CASSSTTGAGDEQFF. The full variable domain, in which reference TRBV28 and TRBJ2-1 provide the parts outside the CDR3, is DVKVTQSSRYLVKRTGEKVFLECVQDMDHENMFWYRQDPGLGLRLIYFSYDVKMKEKGDIPEGYSVSREKKERFSLILESASTNQTSMYLCASSSTTGAGDEQFFGPGTRLTVL.